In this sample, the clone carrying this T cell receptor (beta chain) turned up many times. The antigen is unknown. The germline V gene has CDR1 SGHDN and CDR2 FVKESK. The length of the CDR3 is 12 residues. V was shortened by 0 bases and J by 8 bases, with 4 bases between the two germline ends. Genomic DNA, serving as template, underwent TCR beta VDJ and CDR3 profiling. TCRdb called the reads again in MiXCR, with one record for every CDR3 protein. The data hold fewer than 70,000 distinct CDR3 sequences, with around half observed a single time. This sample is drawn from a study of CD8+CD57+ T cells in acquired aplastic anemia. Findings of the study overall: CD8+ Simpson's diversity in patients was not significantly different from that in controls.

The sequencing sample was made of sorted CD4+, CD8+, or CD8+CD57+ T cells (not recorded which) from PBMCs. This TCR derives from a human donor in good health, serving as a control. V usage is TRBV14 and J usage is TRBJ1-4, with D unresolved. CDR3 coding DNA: TGTGCCAGCAGCCAAGATGGAGAAAAACTGTTTTTT. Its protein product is CASSQDGEKLFF.